This is a list of T cell receptor beta chains from one sample in a study of blood T cells in healthy people across ages. A single record per CDR3 protein comes from TCRdb applying MiXCR to the 5' RACE reads. The sample includes roughly 500,000 distinct CDR3 sequences, more than 20% of them seen just once. This same sample was also part of a study on T cells of mothers and their children.

The sequencing sample was made of blood. These receptors all stem from a boy younger than 18 in good health. CDR3s include the opening cysteine and the closing phenylalanine or tryptophan. The order of the fields is V gene, clone size, D gene, J gene, CDR3 protein, CDR3 DNA. The D gene is left open where the match is weak. The size of a clone is reported for some rows only, either as once, few or many, or as a class for expanded clones.

V gene: TRBV11-1; clone size: -; D gene: -; J gene: TRBJ2-1; CDR3 protein: CASSIEGSEVNEQFF; CDR3 DNA: TGTGCCAGCAGCATAGAAGGGTCAGAGGTCAATGAGCAGTTCTTC
V gene: TRBV4-1; clone size: few; D gene: -; J gene: TRBJ2-1; CDR3 protein: CASRTGIRRRIEDEQFF; CDR3 DNA: TGCGCCAGCAGGACCGGGATACGACGGAGAATTGAAGATGAGCAGTTCTTC
V gene: TRBV9; clone size: -; D gene: -; J gene: TRBJ2-5; CDR3 protein: CASSVDRSETQYF; CDR3 DNA: TGTGCCAGCAGCGTAGATCGGTCGGAGACCCAGTACTTC
V gene: TRBV25-1; clone size: few; D gene: -; J gene: TRBJ1-4; CDR3 protein: CASRKEISGEKLFF; CDR3 DNA: TGTGCCAGCAGAAAAGAAATTTCGGGTGAAAAACTGTTTTTT
V gene: TRBV15; clone size: -; D gene: -; J gene: TRBJ2-7; CDR3 protein: CATSNGYEQYF; CDR3 DNA: TGTGCCACCAGCAACGGATACGAGCAGTACTTC
V gene: TRBV25-1; clone size: few; D gene: -; J gene: TRBJ1-1; CDR3 protein: CASSEYNLGSSNTEAFF; CDR3 DNA: TGTGCCAGCAGTGAATATAATTTGGGCAGCTCGAACACTGAAGCTTTCTTT
V gene: TRBV20-1; clone size: few; D gene: -; J gene: TRBJ1-6; CDR3 protein: CSAKTREGPNSPLHF; CDR3 DNA: TGCAGTGCAAAAACAAGGGAGGGACCCAATTCACCCCTCCACTTT
V gene: TRBV20-1; clone size: -; D gene: TRBD1; J gene: TRBJ1-2; CDR3 protein: CSARQGARGYTF; CDR3 DNA: TGCAGTGCGCGACAGGGGGCGCGGGGCTACACCTTC
V gene: TRBV29-1; clone size: few; D gene: -; J gene: TRBJ2-1; CDR3 protein: CSVPLSEQFF; CDR3 DNA: TGCAGCGTTCCCCTGAGCGAGCAGTTCTTC
V gene: TRBV7-2; clone size: -; D gene: TRBD1; J gene: TRBJ2-7; CDR3 protein: CASSLEGTGNPEQYF; CDR3 DNA: TGTGCCAGCAGCTTAGAGGGGACAGGGAACCCCGAGCAGTACTTC